This is a list of T cell receptor beta chains from one sample in a study of OX40 agonist ivuxolimab in advanced cancers. TCRdb's copy holds only in-frame clones and misses some; the assay was immunoSEQ multiplex PCR. The sample consists of roughly 70,000 clones, 80% to 90% of them appearing once. Material: CD4+ or CD8+ T cells sorted from blood, obtained in a trial of the OX40 agonist ivuxolimab. These TCRs come from an adult with an advanced solid tumor such as melanoma, head and neck, liver or kidney cancer. The CDR3 runs from the conserved cysteine through the conserved F or W. The D gene is left open where the match is weak. Only some rows state a clone size, as once, few, many or a class for expanded clones.

clone size	D gene	J gene	V gene	CDR3 DNA	CDR3 protein
-	-	TRBJ2-7	TRBV7-9	TGTGCCAGCAGGCCCGGGGTCAGGGGTCCTCCCTCCGAGCAGTACTTC	CASRPGVRGPPSEQYF
-	TRBD1	TRBJ2-5	TRBV9	TGTGCCAGCAGCGTTGGGACAGGGGGCTTGGAGACCCAGTACTTC	CASSVGTGGLETQYF
-	-	TRBJ1-5	TRBV6-1	TGTGCCAGCAGTGAGGTCCCTGGCAATCAGCCCCAGCATTTT	CASSEVPGNQPQHF
-	TRBD1	TRBJ1-2	TRBV29-1	TGCAGCGTTGGACAGGGGGCAGAGCGCTATGGCTACACCTTC	CSVGQGAERYGYTF
once	-	TRBJ1-1	TRBV29-1	TGCAGCGTTGAAGGGGGGGCAACGAACACTGAAGCTTTCTTT	CSVEGGATNTEAFF
-	-	TRBJ1-4	TRBV19	TGTGCCAGTAGTATGACGTGGCGGGAAAAACTGTTTTTT	CASSMTWREKLFF
-	-	TRBJ1-5	TRBV7-2	TGTGCCAGCACCTCAGCAGCCAGCAATCAGCCCCAGCATTTT	CASTSAASNQPQHF
once	TRBD2	TRBJ2-1	TRBV5-1	TGCGCCAGCAGCTTGGGGGGGACTAGCGGCTACAATGAGCAGTTCTTC	CASSLGGTSGYNEQFF
-	-	TRBJ2-7	TRBV5-1	TGCGCCAGCAGCTTGGCTCTCCGCCAGGGGTTCGCCTACGAGCAGTACTTC	CASSLALRQGFAYEQYF
-	TRBD2	TRBJ2-7	TRBV4-1	TGCGCCAGCAGCCTCCAACTAGCGTACGAGCAGTACTTC	CASSLQLAYEQYF
-	TRBD2	TRBJ2-1	TRBV5-4	TGTGCCAGCAGCTATGGACTAGCGGGAGACCTCTCCTACAATGAGCAGTTCTTC	CASSYGLAGDLSYNEQFF
-	-	TRBJ2-3	TRBV30	TGTGCCTGGAGTACATATAGCACAGATACGCAGTATTTT	CAWSTYSTDTQYF
-	-	TRBJ2-1	TRBV2	TGTGCCAGCAGCGAAATACGAAATAATGAGCAGTTCTTC	CASSEIRNNEQFF
-	TRBD1	TRBJ1-2	TRBV14	TGTGCCAGCAGCCAATCCAGGGGGGGTTATGGCTACACCTTC	CASSQSRGGYGYTF